This note documents a single TCR beta chain sequence. The data were taken from a study of blood T cell repertoires in COVID-19. During active infection, Seattle patients enrolled and were then monitored through disease. The protocol was immunoSEQ multiplex PCR, while the TCRdb copy is restricted to in-frame clones and leaves out a portion. The sample contains about 130,000 clones, approximately 85% of which appear only once. J gave up 0 bases and V 5 bases, and 10 bases lay outside the gene matches. The CDR3 runs to 16 residues. The germline V gene encodes CDR1 MNHNY and CDR2 SVGAGI (reference sequence).

The receptor was isolated from a woman older than 75 with COVID-19, enrolled during active disease. The chain is built from TRBV6-6 and TRBJ2-7; the match to TRBD1 covers 7 bases. Sequenced sample: peripheral blood. In DNA form, the CDR3 reads TGTGCCAGCAGTGGACTTTACAGGGGTAGCTCCTACGAGCAGTACTTC. This codes for CASSGLYRGSSYEQYF.